Below are 25 T cell receptor beta chains sequenced from a single sample in a study of CD8+CD57+ T cells in acquired aplastic anemia. All patients picked for sequencing had shown, by flow cytometry, an expansion of CD8+CD57+ cells. Genomic DNA constituted the template upon which TCR beta VDJ and CDR3 profiling was performed. TCRdb processed the reads anew with MiXCR; each CDR3 protein has one entry. The data hold around 200,000 distinct CDR3 sequences, with 65% observed a single time. What was sequenced was sorted CD4+, CD8+, or CD8+CD57+ T cells (not recorded which) from PBMCs. All receptors derive from a human donor with aplastic anemia.

The V and J genes are TRBV5-1 and TRBJ2-7; no reliable D call. Germline-derived CDR1 and CDR2 are SGHRS and YFSETQ. V shed 3 bases and J shed 0 bases, with 10 bases lying between them. The CDR3 covers 14 residues. CDR3 sequence reads: CASSSTTPSYEQYF. The CDR3 nucleotides read TGCGCCAGCAGCTCCACGACTCCCTCCTACGAGCAGTACTTC.

This clonotype was seen many times. The V call is TRBV10-2, the J call TRBJ1-1, with a weak D call TRBD1 (6 bases). Germline V lookup: CDR1 WSHSY, CDR2 SAAADI. This CDR3 spans 12 amino acids. Trimming stripped 3 bases from V and 4 bases from J, with 6 bases between. The CDR3 region has the DNA TGCGCCAGCAGTGACAGGGGCACTGAAGCTTTCTTT. Translated: CASSDRGTEAFF.

V usage is TRBV6-5 and J usage is TRBJ2-5; TRBD1 might be the D (7 bases). V was cut by 6 bases and J by 5 bases, with 13 bases left in between. This CDR3 is built from 13 residues. Looked up from germline, CDR1 is MNHEY and CDR2 is SVGAGI. In DNA form, the CDR3 reads TGTGCCAGCAGCAGGGGGGAAATGGAGACCCAGTACTTC. Translation gives CASSRGEMETQYF.

The chain joins TRBV7-3 to TRBJ2-4; unclear D gene. Trimming stripped 6 bases from V and 6 bases from J, with 12 bases between. The germline V gene encodes CDR1 SGHTA and CDR2 FQGTGA. CDR3 size: 13 residues. The CDR3 protein is CASSTDGLNIQYF. The CDR3 DNA sequence: TGTGCCAGCAGTACTGACGGATTAAACATTCAGTACTTC.

The chain combines TRBV24-1 with TRBJ1-1, with D possibly TRBD1 on 6 matching bases. The germline V and J ends were trimmed by 4 bases and 1 base, with 12 bases remaining between them. CDR3 length: 15 amino acids. CDR1 and CDR2 from the germline V gene are KGHDR and SFDVKD. The DNA for the CDR3 is TGTGCCACCAGTGAAACGACAGGCTGGAACACTGAAGCTTTCTTT. Translation: CATSETTGWNTEAFF.

The chain couples TRBV29-1 to TRBJ2-3, with 10 bases aligning to TRBD1. Germline values: CDR1 SQVTM, CDR2 ANQGSEA. The trim removed 5 bases at V and 8 bases at J, leaving 7 bases unmatched. This CDR3 spans 13 amino acids. The CDR3 sequence: CSVLRDRGGTQYF. CDR3 bases: TGCAGCGTTCTCCGGGACAGGGGAGGTACGCAGTATTTT.

The gene calls are TRBV14 and TRBJ1-6, with D unresolved. Germline CDR1 is SGHDN and CDR2 is FVKESK. Trimming removed 6 bases at V and 9 bases at J, with 15 bases between. The CDR3 has 14 residues. The CDR3 region has the DNA TGTGCCAGCAGTCCCGACAAGCCCGTTTCACCCCTCCACTTT. Translating it yields CASSPDKPVSPLHF.

This clonotype was found a few times. CDR3 coding DNA: TGTGCCAGCAGTGGGACAGTCCATGGCTACACCTTC. It yields the protein CASSGTVHGYTF. This chain connects TRBV2 to TRBJ1-2, with D possibly being TRBD1 (6 bases). Germline V CDR1 and CDR2: SNHLY, FYNNEI. CDR3 size: 12 residues. V shed 4 bases and J shed 6 bases, with 9 bases lying between them.

This rearrangement joins TRBV9 to TRBJ2-7, with D unclear. CDR1 and CDR2 (germline): SGDLS, YYNGEE. V was pared by 2 bases and J by 0 bases, with 9 bases between. The CDR3 is made up of 14 amino acids. CDR3 sequence (DNA): TGTGCCAGCAGCGTGGATTTGAGCTCCTACGAGCAGTACTTC. The encoded protein is CASSVDLSSYEQYF.

The chain uses TRBV7-6 and TRBJ2-3; TRBD2 matches at 7 bases. The CDR3 length is 17 residues. Germline values: CDR1 SGHVS, CDR2 FNYEAQ. The ends lost 5 bases at V and 2 bases at J; junction bases unmatched: 13. CDR3 in amino acids: CASSLLGGGPPTDTQYF. DNA for the CDR3: TGTGCCAGCAGCCTCCTTGGGGGGGGACCTCCCACAGATACGCAGTATTTT.

The chain employs TRBV20-1 and TRBJ2-7; TRBD1 agrees at 10 bases. Looked up from germline, CDR1 is DFQATT and CDR2 is SNEGSKA (reference sequence). CDR3 size: 15 residues. V dropped 5 bases and J dropped 6; count of bases not matched to a gene: 13. This CDR3 is CSALLRDRGYGEQYF. The DNA of the CDR3 is TGCAGTGCTCTTTTAAGGGACAGGGGATATGGCGAGCAGTACTTC.

The chain carries TRBV5-1 and TRBJ1-4, with TRBD1 matching 7 bases. Germline-derived CDR1 and CDR2 are SGHRS and YFSETQ. V dropped 4 bases and J dropped 10; count of bases not matched to a gene: 13. The CDR3 totals 15 residues. In nucleotides, the CDR3 is TGCGCCAGCAGCCCACTCCGGGACAGTGGTGGAAAACTGTTTTTT. This sequence encodes CASSPLRDSGGKLFF.

This clonotype was seen only a few times. The chain carries TRBV12-3 or TRBV12-4 and TRBJ1-5, with D unresolved. V gave up 3 bases and J gave up 7 bases, with 10 bases separating them. This CDR3 is 13 amino acids long. CDR3 loop: CASSFEEGQPQHF. CDR3 DNA sequence: TGTGCCAGCAGTTTCGAGGAGGGCCAGCCCCAGCATTTT.

This chain connects TRBV2 to TRBJ1-1; D perhaps matches TRBD1 (6 bases). V was pared by 4 bases and J by 8 bases, with 11 bases between. The germline V gene encodes CDR1 SNHLY and CDR2 FYNNEI. This CDR3 is built from 12 residues. Here the CDR3 DNA reads TGTGCCAGCAGTGTGGGGACACTCGAAGCTTTCTTT. The encoded protein is CASSVGTLEAFF.

The chain combines TRBV19 with TRBJ1-6; 7 positions match TRBD1. With 10 bases clipped from V and 7 bases from J, the junction kept 10 bases outside the gene matches. The CDR3 totals 14 residues. CDR1 LNHDA and CDR2 SQIVND come from the germline V gene (reference sequence). The CDR3, as DNA: TGTGCCACTCGCCCCGGGACAGCCAATTCACCCCTCCACTTT. Translated, it gives CATRPGTANSPLHF.

In regard to this clonotype: A read error may account for a junction end that differs from germline. The J gene is TRBJ2-7, the V gene TRBV4-2; D uncertain. The CDR3 length is 13 residues. Germline V gene sequence: CDR1 LGHNA, CDR2 YNFKEQ. The CDR3 DNA reads as TGTGCCAGTAGCCAACTGACCACCTACGAGCAGTACTTC. It translates to CASSQLTTYEQYF.

This clonotype was detected only once. The V call is TRBV7-9, the J call TRBJ1-2, with no clear D. Germline V gene sequence: CDR1 SEHNR, CDR2 FQNEAQ (reference sequence). Trimming took 5 bases from V and 8 from J, leaving 9 bases between them. This CDR3 spans 11 amino acids. The CDR3 region is CASSRSAGYTF. The CDR3, as DNA: TGTGCCAGCAGCCGTAGTGCCGGCTACACCTTC.

This clonotype has just one count. A read error may account for a junction end that differs from germline. The chain recombines TRBV10-3 with TRBJ1-1; D not certain. Germline CDR1 is ENHRY and CDR2 is SYGVKD. The CDR3 is made up of 12 amino acids. CDR3 residues: CSISEFGNETFF. Here the CDR3 DNA reads TGTTCCATCAGTGAGTTTGGGAATGAAACTTTCTTT.

The chain has TRBV14 and TRBJ2-7, with 9 positions matching TRBD1. The CDR3 has 14 residues. The V gene end was trimmed by 5 bases and the J gene end by 4 bases; junction bases not matched to a gene: 6. Germline values: CDR1 SGHDN, CDR2 FVKESK. The CDR3, as DNA: TGTGCCAGCAGCATAGGGACAGGGTTATACGAGCAGTACTTC. As protein: CASSIGTGLYEQYF.

The chain has TRBV7-8 and TRBJ2-5; TRBD2 aligns across 7 bases. The CDR3 runs 13 residues. Unmatched junction bases numbered 1, after V lost 4 bases and J lost 2 bases. Germline-derived CDR1 and CDR2 are SGHVS and FQNEAQ. The chain's CDR3 is CASSWGGQETQYF. CDR3 bases: TGTGCCAGCAGCTGGGGGGGACAAGAGACCCAGTACTTC.

This clonotype was seen repeatedly, ten times or more. This chain connects TRBV9 to TRBJ2-5; D may match TRBD1 or TRBD2 (5 bases each). In germline, CDR1 is SGDLS, CDR2 YYNGEE. The CDR3 loop spans 19 amino acids. V was cut by 3 bases and J by 1 base, with 25 bases left in between. The CDR3 DNA reads TGTGCCAGCAGCGCCCGGGGTGTTACGGGGTGGGGACCCCAAGAGACCCAGTACTTC. Protein product: CASSARGVTGWGPQETQYF.

The chain links TRBV7-2 to TRBJ1-4; 11 bases match TRBD1. The germline V gene encodes CDR1 SGHTA and CDR2 FQGNSA. This CDR3 is 14 amino acids long. The trim removed 4 bases at V and 8 bases at J, leaving 3 bases unmatched. CDR3 loop: CASSSDRGREKLFF. The CDR3 nucleotides are TGTGCCAGCAGCTCGGACAGGGGGCGAGAAAAACTGTTTTTT.

V gene TRBV2 combines with J gene TRBJ2-1; 11 positions match TRBD2. This CDR3 is built from 16 residues. The J segment lost 8 bases and the V segment lost 8 bases, leaving 14 bases of the junction unmatched. Germline-derived CDR1 and CDR2 are SNHLY and FYNNEI. The CDR3 sequence: CASHRTLAGGADEQFF. The CDR3 nucleotides are TGTGCCAGCCACCGGACCCTAGCGGGAGGCGCGGATGAGCAGTTCTTC. Using reference TRBV2 and TRBJ2-1 for the parts outside the CDR3, the full variable domain is EPEVTQTPSHQVTQMGQEVILRCVPISNHLYFYWYRQILGQKVEFLVSFYNNEISEKSEIFDDQFSVERPDGSNFTLKIRSTKLEDSAMYFCASHRTLAGGADEQFFGPGTRLTVL.

V gene TRBV5-4 combines with J gene TRBJ2-1; D uncertain. Germline V lookup: CDR1 SGHNT, CDR2 YYREEE (reference sequence). The CDR3 has 14 amino acids. The V end was cut by 8 bases, the J end by 6 bases, with 18 bases between. CDR3 sequence: CASTDTARPNEQFF. CDR3 DNA: TGTGCCAGTACAGACACTGCCCGCCCCAATGAGCAGTTCTTC.

V and J are TRBV15 and TRBJ1-5; D remains ambiguous. The CDR3 consists of 16 residues. Germline V lookup: CDR1 LNHNV, CDR2 YYDKDF (reference sequence). V lost 1 base to trimming and J lost 0 bases, with 10 bases between them. DNA of the CDR3: TGTGCCACCAGCAGAGGACAATCCGTTAGCAATCAGCCCCAGCATTTT. This encodes CATSRGQSVSNQPQHF.